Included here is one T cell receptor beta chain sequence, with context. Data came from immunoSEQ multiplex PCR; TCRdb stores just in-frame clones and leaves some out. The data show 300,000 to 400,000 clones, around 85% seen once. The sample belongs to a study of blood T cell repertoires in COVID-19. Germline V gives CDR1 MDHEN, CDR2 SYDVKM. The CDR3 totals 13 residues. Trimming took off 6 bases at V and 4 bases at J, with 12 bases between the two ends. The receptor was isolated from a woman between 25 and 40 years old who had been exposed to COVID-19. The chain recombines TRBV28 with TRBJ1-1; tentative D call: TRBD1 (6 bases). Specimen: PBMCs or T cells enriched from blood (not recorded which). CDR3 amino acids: CASSSGQFTEAFF. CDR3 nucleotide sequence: TGTGCCAGCAGCTCTGGACAGTTCACTGAAGCTTTCTTT.